This TCR beta chain was identified during a study of T cells in Graves' hyperthyroidism and ophthalmopathy. About the study: Peripheral blood was collected at initial diagnosis, before any treatment. The study, taken as a whole, reports: The model foresaw ophthalmopathy a median around 6 months prior to onset.

This clonotype has a count of ten or more. Its target is not known. Lactation, pregnancy, other autoimmune disease or uncontrolled infection excluded patients. Used for diagnoses were clinical symptoms, serum thyroxine and TRAb, thyroid ultrasound and orbital computed tomography. The CDR3 is 14 residues long. Germline-derived CDR1 and CDR2 are SGHTA and FQGNSA. Trimming left V 8 bases short and J 5 bases short, with 18 bases between. Template material for amplifying TCR beta CDR3 regions consisted of RNA transcripts. TCR CDR3 regions were first amplified by RT-PCR with HTBI primers. TCRdb fed the multiplex PCR reads into MiXCR, producing one record per CDR3 protein. The sample records 500,000 to 550,000 distinct CDR3 sequences, less than 25% being singletons.

This TCR came from a man between 18 and 35 years old with Graves' hyperthyroidism. The chain carries TRBV7-2 and TRBJ1-1; TRBD1 might be the D (5 bases). The sequenced material came from blood. In nucleotides, the CDR3 is TGTGCCAGCGCCTTCGGGGGGGTAAGGACTGAAGCTTTCTTT. This gives the protein CASAFGGVRTEAFF.